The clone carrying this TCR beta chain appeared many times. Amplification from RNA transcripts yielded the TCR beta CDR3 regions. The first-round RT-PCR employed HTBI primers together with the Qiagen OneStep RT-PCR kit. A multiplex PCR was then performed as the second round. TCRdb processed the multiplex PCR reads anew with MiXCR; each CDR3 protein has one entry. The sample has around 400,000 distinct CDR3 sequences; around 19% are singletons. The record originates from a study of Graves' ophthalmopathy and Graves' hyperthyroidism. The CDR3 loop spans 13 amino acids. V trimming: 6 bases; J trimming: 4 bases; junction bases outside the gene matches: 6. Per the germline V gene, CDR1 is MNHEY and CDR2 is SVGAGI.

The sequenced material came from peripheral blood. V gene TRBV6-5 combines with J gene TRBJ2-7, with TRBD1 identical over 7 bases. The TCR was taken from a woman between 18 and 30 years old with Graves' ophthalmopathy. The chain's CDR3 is CASSHGQEYEQYF. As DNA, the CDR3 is TGTGCCAGCAGCCACGGACAGGAGTACGAGCAGTACTTC.